A single sample is the source of the 31 T cell receptor beta chains below, sequenced in a study of blood T cell repertoires in COVID-19. Profiled with immunoSEQ multiplex PCR; TCRdb holds only in-frame clones, not every one. The data show about 46,000 clones, 86% seen once. The sequenced material came from PBMCs or T cells enriched from blood (not recorded which). The receptor source for this set is a woman aged 50 to 60 who had recovered from COVID-19.

The gene calls are TRBV11-3 and TRBJ2-7; 8 bases align to TRBD1. The CDR3 totals 16 residues. The J segment lost 0 bases and the V segment lost 4 bases, leaving 8 bases of the junction unmatched. Germline loops: CDR1 SGHNT, CDR2 YENEEA. DNA of the CDR3: TGTGCCAGCAGCTCAGGGGGACAGGCGCCCTCCTACGAGCAGTACTTC. Its protein product is CASSSGGQAPSYEQYF.

This clone was detected a few times. The chain uses TRBV29-1 and TRBJ2-2, with TRBD2 matching 8 bases. CDR3 length: 16 residues. Germline V gene sequence: CDR1 SQVTM, CDR2 ANQGSEA. V was clipped by 7 bases and J by 4 bases; unmatched bases: 14. The CDR3 protein is CSASGGKNQGTGELFF. DNA for the CDR3: TGCAGCGCCTCGGGGGGGAAGAACCAGGGCACCGGGGAGCTGTTTTTT.

The chain couples TRBV28 to TRBJ1-5; D uncertain. V lost 8 bases and J lost 7, with 12 bases in between. The CDR3 contains 12 residues. In germline, CDR1 is MDHEN, CDR2 SYDVKM. The CDR3 sequence: CASLAGIQPQHF. DNA for the CDR3: TGTGCCAGCTTGGCGGGGATCCAGCCCCAGCATTTT.

The V and J genes are TRBV10-1 and TRBJ1-5; TRBD1 might be the D (5 bases). The germline V and J ends were trimmed by 3 bases and 6 bases, with 15 bases remaining between them. The germline V gene has CDR1 WNHNN and CDR2 SYGVQD (reference sequence). The CDR3 consists of 15 residues. This CDR3 is CASSESVGLGQPQHF. The CDR3, as DNA: TGCGCCAGCAGTGAATCGGTGGGACTCGGTCAGCCCCAGCATTTT.

In DNA form, the CDR3 reads TGTGCCAGCAGCCAAGATGGGAGGGGCAATGAGCAGTTCTTC. Encoded protein: CASSQDGRGNEQFF. The chain has TRBV3-1 (or the pseudogene TRBV3-2) and TRBJ2-1; 7 bases align to TRBD2. V was pared by 0 bases and J by 6 bases, with 2 bases of the junction left unmatched. CDR1 is LGHDT, CDR2 YNNKEL, per germline (reference sequence). There are 14 residues in the CDR3.

In DNA, the CDR3 is TGTGCCAGCAGTGCAATCTACGAGCAGTACTTC. Its protein product is CASSAIYEQYF. The V and J genes are TRBV2 and TRBJ2-7; the D is unclear. CDR1 is SNHLY, CDR2 FYNNEI, per germline. Trimming stripped 4 bases from V and 3 bases from J, with 4 bases between. The CDR3 runs 11 residues.

J is TRBJ1-1 and V is TRBV10-3; D is possibly TRBD1 (6 bases). Germline CDR1 reads ENHRY; CDR2 reads SYGVKD. Trimming took off 10 bases at V and 1 base at J, with 19 bases between the two ends. The CDR3 is made up of 15 amino acids. CDR3 nucleotides: TGTGCCAGTCAACAGGGCCTTCAGGGGAACACTGAAGCTTTCTTT. Amino acids: CASQQGLQGNTEAFF.

The rearrangement links TRBV28 to TRBJ2-3; 15 bases map to TRBD2. This CDR3 contains 16 residues. J gave up 5 bases and V 6 bases, and 6 bases lay outside the gene matches. Per the germline V gene, CDR1 is MDHEN and CDR2 is SYDVKM. The CDR3 reads CASRAGLAGGQDTQYF. Written as DNA, the CDR3 is TGTGCCAGCAGGGCAGGACTAGCGGGGGGGCAAGATACGCAGTATTTT.

This chain links TRBV20-1 with TRBJ1-5; 7 nucleotides agree with TRBD1. This CDR3 comprises 14 residues. V was clipped by 3 bases and J by 5 bases; unmatched bases: 7. Germline V gives CDR1 DFQATT, CDR2 SNEGSKA (reference sequence). The CDR3 is CSASSPRGDQPQHF. The DNA for the CDR3 is TGCAGTGCTAGTTCCCCCAGGGGGGATCAGCCCCAGCATTTT.

The V call is TRBV21-1, the J call TRBJ2-7; the table assigns TRBD2, which was not confirmed against the DNA. TRBV21-1 is a pseudogene. The CDR3 has 15 amino acids. The CDR3 is CASSNGGLPLLEQYF. CDR3 nucleotides: TGTGCCAGCAGCAACGGGGGGCTGCCCCTCCTCGAGCAGTACTTC.

This clone was found once. This rearrangement joins TRBV14 to TRBJ2-5; a possible D gene is TRBD2 (5 bases). Trimming stripped 4 bases from V and 3 bases from J, with 9 bases between. Germline V gene lookup returns CDR1 SGHDN and CDR2 FVKESK. This CDR3 contains 13 residues. CDR3 nucleotide sequence: TGTGCCAGCAGCCTACTCGGGGAAGAGACCCAGTACTTC. Residues: CASSLLGEETQYF.

This chain joins TRBV6-4 and TRBJ2-3; TRBD2 agrees at 11 bases. The trim removed 2 bases at V and 7 bases at J, leaving 5 bases unmatched. The CDR3 has 15 amino acids. In germline, CDR1 is MRHNA, CDR2 SNTAGT. The CDR3: CASSDLAGGSHTQYF. CDR3 sequence (DNA): TGTGCCAGCAGTGACCTAGCGGGGGGCTCACATACGCAGTATTTT.

This chain connects TRBV6-5 to TRBJ2-7; D call uncertain. Germline V gene lookup returns CDR1 MNHEY and CDR2 SVGAGI. V was shortened by 7 bases and J by 1 base, with 17 bases between the two germline ends. The CDR3 extends over 15 amino acids. DNA of the CDR3: TGTGCCAGCACCCCCGGGTGGAGCCTGTCCTACGAGCAGTACTTC. As protein: CASTPGWSLSYEQYF.

Worth noting for this clone: One junction end does not reproduce the germline sequence, and a read error may be involved. This chain links TRBV11-2 with TRBJ1-4, with D possibly matching TRBD1 (6 bases). The CDR3 is 16 residues long. The V gene's germline CDR1 is SGHAT and CDR2 FQNNGV. CDR3 sequence reads: CASGLGGWQGGEKLFF. CDR3 coding DNA: TGTGCCAGCGGCTTAGGGGGGTGGCAGGGAGGCGAAAAACTGTTTTTT. Together with reference TRBV11-2 and TRBJ1-4, the CDR3 gives the full variable domain: EAGVAQSPRYKIIEKRQSVAFWCNPISGHATLYWYQQILGQGPKLLIQFQNNGVVDDSQLPKDRFSAERLKGVDSTLKIQPAKLEDSAVYLCASGLGGWQGGEKLFFGSGTQLSVL.

The rearrangement links TRBV2 to TRBJ1-4, with D possibly TRBD1 on 6 matching bases. The CDR3 totals 14 residues. V shed 6 bases and J shed 5 bases, with 13 bases lying between them. In germline, CDR1 is SNHLY, CDR2 FYNNEI. The CDR3: CASRSQGLNEKLFF. The CDR3 DNA reads as TGTGCCAGCAGGTCACAGGGATTAAATGAAAAACTGTTTTTT.

V gene TRBV9 combines with J gene TRBJ2-1; D possibly corresponds to TRBD1 (6 bases). Trimming took 0 bases from V and 9 from J, leaving 16 bases between them. From germline, CDR1 is SGDLS and CDR2 YYNGEE. This CDR3 spans 15 amino acids. This CDR3 is CASSVDQTGGGEQFF. The DNA for the CDR3 is TGTGCCAGCAGCGTAGACCAGACAGGTGGGGGTGAGCAGTTCTTC.

The rearrangement uses TRBV4-1 and TRBJ1-2; D unclear. The V gene's germline CDR1 is MGHRA and CDR2 YSYEKL. Trimming pared 4 bases from V and 2 bases from J, leaving 14 bases between. The CDR3 contains 15 residues. This chain's CDR3 is CASSPGDRPNYGYTF. CDR3 DNA: TGCGCCAGCAGCCCGGGAGACCGGCCAAACTATGGCTACACCTTC.

This sequence joins TRBV11-2 and TRBJ2-3, with 7 bases matching TRBD1. Germline loops: CDR1 SGHAT, CDR2 FQNNGV. V was clipped by 5 bases and J by 1 base; unmatched bases: 6. CDR3 length: 15 residues. CDR3 DNA sequence: TGTGCCAGCAGCCGCGACAGGGTACGCACAGATACGCAGTATTTT. It codes for CASSRDRVRTDTQYF.

The gene calls are TRBV19 and TRBJ2-1; 9 nucleotides match TRBD1. The CDR3 length is 16 residues. CDR1 and CDR2 (germline): LNHDA, SQIVND (reference sequence). V shed 7 bases and J 3 bases; nucleotides not matched to a gene: 10. CDR3 loop: CASTIGGQGGYNEQFF. The CDR3 nucleotides are TGTGCCAGTACCATCGGGGGACAGGGAGGCTACAATGAGCAGTTCTTC.

V is TRBV4-1 and J is TRBJ1-4, with 9 positions matching TRBD1. V was pared by 2 bases and J by 3 bases, with 1 base of the junction left unmatched. From germline, CDR1 is MGHRA and CDR2 YSYEKL. The CDR3 has 15 residues. The CDR3 here is CASSQTGGSNEKLFF. The CDR3 DNA is TGCGCCAGCAGCCAAACAGGGGGCTCTAATGAAAAACTGTTTTTT.

The chain recombines TRBV28 with TRBJ2-3; 7 bases fit TRBD2. This CDR3 is 14 amino acids long. V shed 2 bases, J shed 7 bases, and the junction held 6 bases outside the gene matches. Germline CDR1 reads MDHEN; CDR2 reads SYDVKM. The CDR3 sequence is CASSLIGGSNTQYF. The CDR3 DNA is TGTGCCAGCAGTTTAATAGGCGGGAGTAATACGCAGTATTTT. Using reference TRBV28 and TRBJ2-3 for the parts outside the CDR3, the full variable domain is DVKVTQSSRYLVKRTGEKVFLECVQDMDHENMFWYRQDPGLGLRLIYFSYDVKMKEKGDIPEGYSVSREKKERFSLILESASTNQTSMYLCASSLIGGSNTQYFGPGTRLTVL.

The chain has TRBV11-2 and TRBJ2-5; D not resolved. V was clipped by 5 bases and J by 4 bases, with 8 bases between them. The CDR3 is 12 residues long. Germline V CDR1 and CDR2: SGHAT, FQNNGV. The CDR3 region has the DNA TGTGCCAGCAGCATAAACGGAGAGACCCAGTACTTC. It translates to CASSINGETQYF.

The rearrangement uses TRBV18 and TRBJ1-6; 9 bases are a match to TRBD1. V lost 3 bases to trimming and J lost 8 bases; unmatched junction nucleotides: 2. The germline V gene encodes CDR1 KGHSH and CDR2 LQKENI. The CDR3 spans 14 residues. The chain's CDR3 is CASSPGQGYSPLHF. Here the CDR3 DNA reads TGTGCCAGCTCACCGGGACAGGGTTATTCACCCCTCCACTTT. The variable domain in full, completed from reference TRBV18 and TRBJ1-6, reads NAGVMQNPRHLVRRRGQEARLRCSPMKGHSHVYWYRQLPEEGLKFMVYLQKENIIDESGMPKERFSAEFPKEGPSILRIQQVVRGDSAAYFCASSPGQGYSPLHFGNGTRLTVT.

This sequence joins TRBV7-3 and TRBJ2-5; TRBD2 matches 11 bases. There are 15 residues in the CDR3. Trimming took 5 bases from V and 2 from J; bases not matched to a gene: 4. Germline values: CDR1 SGHTA, CDR2 FQGTGA. CDR3 sequence (DNA): TGTGCCAGCAGCCCCGGGACTAGCGGTCAAGAGACCCAGTACTTC. Protein product: CASSPGTSGQETQYF. Complete variable domain (other parts from reference TRBV7-3 and TRBJ2-5): GAGVSQTPSNKVTEKGKYVELRCDPISGHTALYWYRQSLGQGPEFLIYFQGTGAADDSGLPNDRFFAVRPEGSVSTLKIQRTERGDSAVYLCASSPGTSGQETQYFGPGTRLLVL.

This clone was picked up a small number of times. The V call is TRBV28, the J call TRBJ1-1; unclear D gene. The CDR3 spans 12 residues. V gave up 2 bases and J gave up 1 base, with 2 bases separating them. CDR1 is MDHEN and CDR2 is SYDVKM in the germline V gene. CDR3 coding DNA: TGTGCCAGCAGTTTACAGAACACTGAAGCTTTCTTT. Amino acids: CASSLQNTEAFF.

CDR3 sequence reads: CATTRVTTNEKLFF. DNA of the CDR3: TGTGCCACCACTAGGGTAACAACTAATGAAAAACTGTTTTTT. The V call is TRBV5-8, the J call TRBJ1-4, with D hard to call. Germline CDR1 is SGHTS and CDR2 is YDEGEE. Trimming took 9 bases from V and 0 from J, leaving 12 bases between them. The CDR3 length is 14 residues.

The chain combines TRBV4-3 with TRBJ2-1, with D uncertain. Germline V lookup: CDR1 LGHNA, CDR2 YSLEER. This CDR3 region has 14 residues. Trimming left V 2 bases short and J 8 bases short, with 13 bases between. In DNA form, the CDR3 reads TGCGCCAGCAGCCAACGGTTCGGCGGCGATGAGCAGTTCTTC. Amino acid sequence: CASSQRFGGDEQFF.

CDR3 nucleotides: TGCGCCAGCAGCCAAGGGATCGACGGGCCGGGGGGCCAGCCCCAGCATTTT. As protein: CASSQGIDGPGGQPQHF. The chain is built from TRBV4-3 and TRBJ1-5, with TRBD1 as a possible D gene (6 bases). This CDR3 is 17 amino acids long. Germline lookup yields CDR1 LGHNA and CDR2 YSLEER. The V end lost 1 base, the J end lost 7 bases, and 20 bases lay between the germline ends.

The CDR3, as DNA: TGTGCCAGCAGTTCGGGGTATCAGCCCCAGCATTTT. This codes for CASSSGYQPQHF. This sequence joins TRBV12-3 or TRBV12-4 and TRBJ1-5; D is undetermined. The CDR3 extends over 12 amino acids. V was cut by 4 bases and J by 5 bases, with 6 bases left in between.

The rearrangement uses TRBV10-1 and TRBJ2-1; 7 bases match TRBD2. This CDR3 has 16 amino acids. With 5 bases clipped from V and 0 bases from J, the junction kept 7 bases outside the gene matches. CDR1 and CDR2 (germline): WNHNN, SYGVQD (reference sequence). The CDR3 DNA is TGCGCCAGCAGTCCGGGAGCGGGAAACTCCTACAATGAGCAGTTCTTC. Translated, it gives CASSPGAGNSYNEQFF.

V is TRBV28 and J is TRBJ1-1, with D perhaps TRBD1 (5 bases). The germline gives CDR1 MDHEN, CDR2 SYDVKM. The CDR3 consists of 17 residues. The V and J ends lost 1 base and 4 bases respectively, with 19 bases between them. CDR3 nucleotide sequence: TGTGCCAGCAGTTTATCCCTAGGCCTAGGGGCAGGCACTGAAGCTTTCTTT. The encoded protein is CASSLSLGLGAGTEAFF.